Sequencing of this TCR beta chain was carried out in a study of T cell repertoires in cytomegalovirus infection. The study's findings and limits: HLA-C-restricted CMV-specific TCR beta clonotypes were dominant in the ex vivo response. The cumulative frequency of public TCR beta families distinguished individuals who carried CMV together with the relevant HLA.

To note about this clonotype: Its antigen remains unknown.

TCRdb reanalysed the reads using MiXCR and keeps one entry per CDR3 protein. In the table there are around 350,000 distinct CDR3 sequences, around 18% of which are singletons. The CDR3 totals 15 residues. V dropped 3 bases and J dropped 0 bases, with 12 bases sitting between them. Germline V gene data show CDR1 as DFQATT and CDR2 as SNEGSKA (reference sequence). The source material was PBMCs. The receptor's source is a human donor in good health (CMV status not recorded). Some clones in this sample may be carry-over from other donors' samples. The chain couples TRBV20-1 to TRBJ2-4; D is perhaps TRBD2 (5 bases). The DNA for the CDR3 is TGCAGTGCTAGGACCAGACTAATAGCCAAAAACATTCAGTACTTC. Translated: CSARTRLIAKNIQYF.